These 30 T cell receptor beta chains originate from one sample sequenced in a study of identical twins. TCRdb re-analysed the 5' RACE reads in MiXCR, keeping a single row per CDR3 protein. The sample has about 530,000 distinct CDR3 sequences, under 25% seen once. These same data were also listed under a study on yellow fever vaccine responses in identical twins.

The sequencing sample was made of CD4+ T cells sorted from blood. Receptors originate from a woman aged 18-35 years in good health.

This clonotype was seen a few times. The chain joins TRBV15 to TRBJ2-5; no firm D call. CDR1 is LNHNV and CDR2 is YYDKDF in the germline V gene (reference sequence). The CDR3 loop spans 17 amino acids. V was cut by 1 base and J by 2 bases, with 17 bases left in between. The chain's CDR3 is CATSRAYDEAGQETQYF. The CDR3 DNA reads TGTGCCACCAGCAGAGCCTATGACGAGGCAGGACAAGAGACCCAGTACTTC.

V and J are TRBV20-1 and TRBJ2-5; 10 bases are shared with TRBD1. The ends lost 6 bases at V and 5 bases at J; junction bases unmatched: 9. CDR3 length: 14 amino acids. Germline V lookup: CDR1 DFQATT, CDR2 SNEGSKA (reference sequence). In DNA form, the CDR3 reads TGCAGTGCGCACGAGGGGACAGGGGTCGAGACCCAGTACTTC. This translates into CSAHEGTGVETQYF.

This clonotype is a singleton in its sample. The germline gene is not matched at one end of the junction; a read error may be the cause. The chain recombines TRBV4-1 with TRBJ1-4, with unresolved D. Germline assignment: CDR1 MGHRA and CDR2 YSYEKL. The CDR3 totals 13 residues. This chain's CDR3 is CASSQWWGTGRIF. The CDR3 nucleotides are TGCGCCAGCAGCCAATGGTGGGGAACGGGAAGGATTTTT.

The genes are TRBV7-2 and TRBJ1-1; D might be TRBD1 (6 bases). V was clipped by 0 bases and J by 1 base, with 15 bases between them. The CDR3 is 17 amino acids. Germline V lookup: CDR1 SGHTA, CDR2 FQGNSA. CDR3 coding DNA: TGTGCCAGCAGCTTAGCGGATCGGGGGGCTTCGAACACTGAAGCTTTCTTT. It is translated as CASSLADRGASNTEAFF.

The rearrangement links TRBV28 to TRBJ2-7; D might be TRBD1 (6 bases). V lost 4 bases to trimming and J lost 3 bases, with 19 bases between them. CDR3 length: 16 residues. The germline V gene encodes CDR1 MDHEN and CDR2 SYDVKM. CDR3 in amino acids: CASSSTTPGHLYEQYF. CDR3 DNA: TGTGCCAGCAGTTCTACTACTCCGGGACACCTCTACGAGCAGTACTTC.

The chain joins TRBV21-1 to TRBJ2-7. TRBV21-1 is described as a pseudogene. The CDR3 is made up of 13 amino acids. CDR3 in amino acids: CASSRPAHYEQYV. The DNA of the CDR3 is TGTGCCAGCAGCCGTCCTGCCCACTACGAGCAGTACGTC.

This clonotype was detected only a few times. The chain carries TRBV10-3 and TRBJ2-1; either TRBD1 or TRBD2 may fit D (5 bases each). V was pared by 8 bases and J by 5 bases, with 13 bases between. Germline V lookup: CDR1 ENHRY, CDR2 SYGVKD. The CDR3 is made up of 13 amino acids. CDR3 loop: CAIASGRNNEQFF. The CDR3 region has the DNA TGTGCCATCGCGTCGGGGCGAAACAATGAGCAGTTCTTC.

This chain connects TRBV20-1 to TRBJ2-3; D gene uncertain. V lost 2 bases and J 2 bases, leaving 8 bases between the germline ends. CDR1 and CDR2 (germline): DFQATT, SNEGSKA (reference sequence). The CDR3 extends over 13 amino acids. The CDR3, as DNA: TGCAGTGCTAGAAGGGCCTTCACAGATACGCAGTATTTT. It codes for CSARRAFTDTQYF.

The chain links TRBV6-1 to TRBJ2-5, with 8 bases lining up with TRBD1. Germline CDR1 reads MNHNS; CDR2 reads SASEGT. This CDR3 has 14 amino acids. With 4 bases clipped from V and 4 bases from J, the junction kept 5 bases outside the gene matches. The CDR3 protein is CASSGTGIGETQYF. For the CDR3, the DNA is TGTGCCAGCAGTGGGACAGGGATCGGAGAGACCCAGTACTTC.

J is TRBJ2-1 and V is TRBV24-1; the D is unclear. The CDR3 spans 15 residues. In germline, CDR1 is KGHDR, CDR2 SFDVKD. V was clipped by 5 bases and J by 0 bases, with 10 bases between them. CDR3 protein: CATSASTTSYNEQFF. The CDR3 nucleotides read TGTGCCACCAGTGCCTCAACTACCTCCTACAATGAGCAGTTCTTC.

J is TRBJ2-2 and V is TRBV5-1; no reliable D call. V lost 2 bases to trimming and J lost 7 bases, with 9 bases between them. The CDR3 runs 13 residues. CDR1 and CDR2 (germline): SGHRS, YFSETQ. The CDR3 is CASSLDRLGELFF. The DNA of the CDR3 is TGCGCCAGCAGCTTAGATAGACTCGGGGAGCTGTTTTTT. Full variable domain (rest looked up from reference TRBV5-1 and TRBJ2-2): KAGVTQTPRYLIKTRGQQVTLSCSPISGHRSVSWYQQTPGQGLQFLFEYFSETQRNKGNFPGRFSGRQFSNSRSEMNVSTLELGDSALYLCASSLDRLGELFFGEGSRLTVL.

This clonotype was seen only a few times. The V call is TRBV12-3 or TRBV12-4, the J call TRBJ2-5; TRBD2 is a possible D gene (5 bases). V was pared by 0 bases and J by 3 bases, with 11 bases between. The CDR3 is 15 residues long. The CDR3 region has the DNA TGTGCCAGCAGTTTAGCCATCGTGGGAGAAGAGACCCAGTACTTC. Residues: CASSLAIVGEETQYF.

The V call is TRBV24-1, the J call TRBJ2-2; D is undetermined. This CDR3 contains 16 residues. V shed 4 bases and J shed 0 bases, with 11 bases lying between them. Germline V gene lookup returns CDR1 KGHDR and CDR2 SFDVKD. The DNA for the CDR3 is TGTGCCACCAGTGACCTTGGACGGACGAACACCGGGGAGCTGTTTTTT. This translates into CATSDLGRTNTGELFF.

The CDR3 region has the DNA TGCAGTGGAAGTAGTGAGTGGAAGCAGTTCTTC. Amino acid sequence: CSGSSEWKQFF. The genes are TRBV20-1 and TRBJ2-1, with no clear D. The CDR3 length is 11 residues. Germline lookup yields CDR1 DFQATT and CDR2 SNEGSKA (reference sequence). Deletions cut 7 bases from V and 11 bases from J, with 15 bases between.

There are a few counts of this clonotype. V gene TRBV4-1 combines with J gene TRBJ2-7; 7 bases agree with TRBD1. CDR1 and CDR2 from the germline V gene are MGHRA and YSYEKL. The CDR3 contains 16 residues. V lost 1 base to trimming and J lost 3 bases; unmatched junction nucleotides: 9. The CDR3, as DNA: TGCGCCAGCAGCCAAGTACTAAGGGGGCGATTCTACGAGCAGTACTTC. Its translation: CASSQVLRGRFYEQYF.

The sample holds a few counts of this clonotype. The chain joins TRBV7-3 to TRBJ2-1, with 11 bases aligning to TRBD2. V lost 1 base and J lost 6; bases outside the gene matches: 11. The CDR3 sequence is 18 residues long. Germline CDR1 and CDR2: SGHTA and FQGTGA. CDR3 protein: CASSLKGTSGNSPNEQFF. The CDR3 DNA is TGTGCCAGCAGCTTAAAAGGGACTAGCGGAAATTCCCCCAATGAGCAGTTCTTC.

The V gene is TRBV29-1, the J gene TRBJ2-1, with 15 bases that match TRBD2. The CDR3 runs 17 residues. Per germline, CDR1 SQVTM and CDR2 ANQGSEA. V shed 3 bases, J shed 2 bases, and the junction held 5 bases outside the gene matches. This CDR3 reads CSVEGLAGGLTYNEQFF. The CDR3 region has the DNA TGCAGCGTTGAGGGACTAGCGGGAGGACTAACCTACAATGAGCAGTTCTTC.

In its sample, this clonotype was seen a few times. The V gene is TRBV12-3 or TRBV12-4, the J gene TRBJ2-3; D is ambiguous. CDR3 length: 15 residues. V shed 7 bases and J shed 5 bases, with 19 bases lying between them. The CDR3: CASKPYVQSRDTQYF. The DNA of the CDR3 is TGTGCCAGCAAACCCTATGTGCAGTCCAGAGATACGCAGTATTTT.

The J gene is TRBJ1-1, the V gene TRBV29-1; 8 bases are shared with TRBD1. The J segment lost 3 bases and the V segment lost 6 bases, leaving 3 bases of the junction unmatched. CDR1 and CDR2 from the germline V gene are SQVTM and ANQGSEA. The CDR3 spans 12 residues. Here the CDR3 DNA reads TGCAGCGTCAAACAGGGGGACACTGAAGCTTTCTTT. It encodes CSVKQGDTEAFF.

V and J are TRBV10-3 and TRBJ2-1; the D call may be TRBD1 or TRBD2 (5 bases each). Trimming left V 6 bases short and J 6 bases short, with 27 bases between. Germline loops: CDR1 ENHRY, CDR2 SYGVKD. The CDR3 contains 18 residues. The CDR3 here is CAIRGQPDGPPAGNEQFF. The CDR3 DNA sequence: TGTGCCATCAGGGGGCAGCCCGACGGGCCTCCGGCGGGCAATGAGCAGTTCTTC.

This rearrangement joins TRBV7-9 to TRBJ2-3; 8 bases align to TRBD2. Looked up from germline, CDR1 is SEHNR and CDR2 is FQNEAQ (reference sequence). The CDR3 loop spans 16 amino acids. J gave up 7 bases and V 0 bases, and 9 bases lay outside the gene matches. The CDR3 spells CASSLAGGRRTNTQYF. In nucleotides, the CDR3 is TGTGCCAGCAGCTTAGCTGGCGGGAGGAGGACAAATACGCAGTATTTT.

Ten or more counts support this clonotype. This chain joins TRBV7-9 and TRBJ2-7, with no clear D. Trimming stripped 2 bases from V and 4 bases from J, with 6 bases between. The CDR3 runs to 12 residues. Germline CDR1 reads SEHNR; CDR2 reads FQNEAQ (reference sequence). CDR3 in amino acids: CASSLLPYEQYF. CDR3 nucleotides: TGTGCCAGCAGCTTACTTCCATACGAGCAGTACTTC.

CDR3 coding DNA: TGCAGTGCGACTGATAGCGGGATCCCAGATACGCAGTATTTT. It codes for CSATDSGIPDTQYF. The genes are TRBV20-1 and TRBJ2-3; 8 nucleotides align to TRBD2. The V and J ends lost 6 bases and 4 bases, in that order; junction bases with no gene match: 9. The CDR3 length is 14 residues. Per germline, CDR1 DFQATT and CDR2 SNEGSKA (reference sequence).

The chain combines TRBV11-2 with TRBJ2-1; 9 bases line up with TRBD1. Germline lookup yields CDR1 SGHAT and CDR2 FQNNGV. The CDR3 has 15 residues. V gave up 5 bases and J gave up 10 bases; unmatched junction bases: 12. The CDR3 here is CASSAPGTGIFEQFF. DNA of the CDR3: TGTGCCAGCAGCGCCCCCGGGACAGGGATATTCGAGCAGTTCTTC.

The chain links TRBV29-1 to TRBJ1-2; 8 bases fit TRBD1. The CDR3 runs to 11 residues. Germline V CDR1 and CDR2: SQVTM, ANQGSEA. J gave up 8 bases and V 5 bases, and 4 bases lay outside the gene matches. In DNA, the CDR3 is TGCAGCGTTAGACAGGGGCGAGGCTACACCTTC. The encoded protein is CSVRQGRGYTF.

This clonotype came up a few times. The chain is built from TRBV12-3 or TRBV12-4 and TRBJ2-7; TRBD1 is a possible D gene (6 bases). CDR3 length equals 13 residues. Trimming removed 4 bases from V and 7 bases from J, with 14 bases in between. The CDR3: CASSSPGTFEQYF. In nucleotides, the CDR3 is TGTGCCAGCAGTTCCCCCGGGACATTTGAGCAGTACTTC.

This clonotype was counted only a few times. The chain links TRBV20-1 to TRBJ2-1; no definite D call. Germline-derived CDR1 and CDR2 are DFQATT and SNEGSKA (reference sequence). The V end lost 3 bases, the J end lost 8 bases, and 14 bases lay between the germline ends. This CDR3 comprises 13 residues. DNA for the CDR3: TGCAGTGCTAGTCTAACCCAGGAGTATGAGCAGTTCTTC. The encoded protein is CSASLTQEYEQFF.

This clonotype has a handful of counts. J is TRBJ1-2 and V is TRBV29-1, with D hard to call. Germline CDR1 is SQVTM and CDR2 is ANQGSEA. The CDR3 consists of 12 residues. The V end lost 7 bases, the J end lost 2 bases, and 11 bases lay between the germline ends. The CDR3 reads CSAAIPNYGYTF. CDR3 nucleotides: TGCAGCGCCGCTATCCCGAACTATGGCTACACCTTC. Drawing the rest from reference TRBV29-1 and TRBJ1-2, the complete variable domain is SAVISQKPSRDICQRGTSLTIQCQVDSQVTMMFWYRQQPGQSLTLIATANQGSEATYESGFVIDKFPISRPNLTFSTLTVSNMSPEDSSIYLCSAAIPNYGYTFGSGTRLTVV.

There are a few counts of this clonotype. V usage is TRBV12-3 or TRBV12-4 and J usage is TRBJ2-2; D not certain. The V and J ends lost 6 bases and 7 bases respectively, with 18 bases between them. This CDR3 is 15 amino acids long. CDR3 residues: CASRYAPGPNGELFF. CDR3 nucleotide sequence: TGTGCCAGCAGATACGCACCGGGCCCTAACGGGGAGCTGTTTTTT.

The rearrangement uses TRBV3-1 and TRBJ2-5, with D unclear. Per the germline V gene, CDR1 is LGHDT and CDR2 is YNNKEL (reference sequence). V was shortened by 3 bases and J by 5 bases, with 10 bases between the two germline ends. The CDR3 is 13 amino acids. The CDR3 spells CASSHTPPETQYF. CDR3 coding DNA: TGTGCCAGCAGCCACACCCCCCCTGAGACCCAGTACTTC.